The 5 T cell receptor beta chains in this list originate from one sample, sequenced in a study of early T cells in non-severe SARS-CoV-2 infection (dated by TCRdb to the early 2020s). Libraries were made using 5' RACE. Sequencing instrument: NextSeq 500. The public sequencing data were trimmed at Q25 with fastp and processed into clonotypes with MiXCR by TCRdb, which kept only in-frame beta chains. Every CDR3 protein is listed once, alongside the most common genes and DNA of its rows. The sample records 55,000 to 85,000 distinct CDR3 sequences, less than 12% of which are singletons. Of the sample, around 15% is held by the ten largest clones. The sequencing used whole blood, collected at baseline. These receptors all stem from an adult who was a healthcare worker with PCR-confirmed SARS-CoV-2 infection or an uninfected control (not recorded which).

This chain's CDR3 is CASSLWTAPATEAFF. CDR3 coding DNA: TGTGCCAGCAGCTTATGGACAGCCCCAGCTACTGAAGCTTTCTTT. V is TRBV7-2 and J is TRBJ1-1; D is perhaps TRBD1 (6 bases). Germline CDR1 reads SGHTA; CDR2 reads FQGNSA. The V end lost 2 bases, the J end lost 5 bases, and 15 bases lay between the germline ends. The CDR3 sequence is 15 residues long.

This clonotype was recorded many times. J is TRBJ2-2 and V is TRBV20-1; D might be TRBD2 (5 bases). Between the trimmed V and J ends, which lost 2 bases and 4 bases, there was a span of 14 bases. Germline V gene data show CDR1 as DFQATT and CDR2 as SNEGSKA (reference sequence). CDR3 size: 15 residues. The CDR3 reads CSARPVGVGTGELFF. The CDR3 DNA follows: TGCAGTGCTAGACCCGTCGGGGTTGGCACCGGGGAGCTGTTTTTT.

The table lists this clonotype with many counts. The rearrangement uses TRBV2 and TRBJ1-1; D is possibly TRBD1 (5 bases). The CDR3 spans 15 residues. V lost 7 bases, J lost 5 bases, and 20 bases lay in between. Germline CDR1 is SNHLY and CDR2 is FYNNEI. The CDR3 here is CASTIILSWGTEAFF. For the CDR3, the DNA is TGTGCCAGCACGATCATACTAAGTTGGGGGACTGAAGCTTTCTTT.

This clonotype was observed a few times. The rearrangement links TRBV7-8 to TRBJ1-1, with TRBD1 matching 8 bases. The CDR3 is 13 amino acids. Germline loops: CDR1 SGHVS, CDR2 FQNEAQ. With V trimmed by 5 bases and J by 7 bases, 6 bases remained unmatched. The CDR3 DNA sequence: TGTGCCAGCAGCCCCGGACAGGGCTATGAAGCTTTCTTT. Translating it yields CASSPGQGYEAFF.

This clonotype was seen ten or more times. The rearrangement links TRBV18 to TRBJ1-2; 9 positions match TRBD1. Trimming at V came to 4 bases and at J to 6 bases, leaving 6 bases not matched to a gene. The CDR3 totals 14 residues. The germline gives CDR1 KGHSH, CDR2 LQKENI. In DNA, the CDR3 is TGTGCCAGCTCACTAGAAGGGACAGGGCATGGCTACACCTTC. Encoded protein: CASSLEGTGHGYTF.